Listed here are 24 T cell receptor beta chains from one sample, sequenced in a study of blood T cell repertoires in COVID-19. Clones were sequenced by immunoSEQ multiplex PCR, and TCRdb holds only the in-frame ones, with some missing. The sample lists roughly 150,000 clones, approximately 90% occurring once. The sample comprised peripheral blood. The receptors shown here come from a man aged 60 to 75 with active or convalescent COVID-19.

The rearrangement joins TRBV9 to TRBJ1-3; D ambiguous. The CDR3 covers 14 residues. Trimming took 3 bases from V and 4 from J, leaving 11 bases between them. CDR1 is SGDLS and CDR2 is YYNGEE in the germline V gene. The CDR3 sequence is CASSDSIRGNTIYF. CDR3 bases: TGTGCCAGCAGCGACAGCATCAGGGGAAACACCATATATTTT.

The CDR3 reads CASSPVPGGWYEQYF. For the CDR3, the DNA is TGTGCCAGCAGCCCCGTCCCCGGGGGGTGGTACGAGCAGTACTTC. This chain links TRBV7-2 with TRBJ2-7; 7 bases are shared with TRBD2. The germline V gene encodes CDR1 SGHTA and CDR2 FQGNSA. This CDR3 has 15 amino acids. V lost 5 bases and J lost 4; bases outside the gene matches: 11.

This chain joins TRBV9 and TRBJ1-2; 8 bases are a match to TRBD1. The CDR3 covers 13 residues. CDR1 is SGDLS and CDR2 is YYNGEE in the germline V gene. After removal of 5 bases from V and 8 bases from J, the junction contained 8 bases not matched to a gene. CDR3 DNA sequence: TGTGCCAGCAGGAGCCAGGGGGCGCGAGGCTACACCTTC. This sequence encodes CASRSQGARGYTF.

This clone occurred once. V and J are TRBV2 and TRBJ2-1; TRBD2 matches at 7 bases. From germline, CDR1 is SNHLY and CDR2 FYNNEI. The CDR3 spans 14 residues. V was pared by 6 bases and J by 4 bases, with 6 bases of the junction left unmatched. The CDR3 protein is CASSRDYTYNEQFF. CDR3 DNA sequence: TGTGCCAGCAGCCGGGACTACACATACAATGAGCAGTTCTTC. Drawing the rest from reference TRBV2 and TRBJ2-1, the complete variable domain is EPEVTQTPSHQVTQMGQEVILRCVPISNHLYFYWYRQILGQKVEFLVSFYNNEISEKSEIFDDQFSVERPDGSNFTLKIRSTKLEDSAMYFCASSRDYTYNEQFFGPGTRLTVL.

V and J are TRBV4-3 and TRBJ2-3, with D unresolved. Germline V gene sequence: CDR1 LGHNA, CDR2 YSLEER. This CDR3 contains 14 residues. Trimming cost V 0 bases and J 0 bases, with 4 bases left between them. CDR3 DNA sequence: TGCGCCAGCAGCCAAGATCTGAGCACAGATACGCAGTATTTT. Translating gives CASSQDLSTDTQYF.

The chain has TRBV7-9 and TRBJ2-3, with D perhaps matching TRBD2 (6 bases). Trimming removed 1 base from V and 0 bases from J, with 17 bases in between. The CDR3 runs 18 residues. The germline V gene has CDR1 SEHNR and CDR2 FQNEAQ (reference sequence). The CDR3 sequence: CASSLVGPTGGSTDTQYF. CDR3 DNA: TGTGCCAGCAGCTTAGTGGGACCCACCGGGGGTAGCACAGATACGCAGTATTTT.

This chain links TRBV6-2 or TRBV6-3 with TRBJ1-2; 7 nucleotides agree with TRBD1. Germline CDR1 reads MNHEY; CDR2 reads SVGEGT. The CDR3 loop spans 13 amino acids. Unmatched junction bases numbered 5, after V lost 6 bases and J lost 4 bases. CDR3 DNA sequence: TGTGCCAGCAGCACTCAGGGGGTCTATGGCTACACCTTC. Translating gives CASSTQGVYGYTF.

This sequence joins TRBV5-1 and TRBJ2-1; 8 bases map to TRBD2. Germline V lookup: CDR1 SGHRS, CDR2 YFSETQ. The junction had 11 bases not matched to a gene; V was cut back by 7 bases and J by 5 bases. CDR3 length: 15 residues. The CDR3 sequence is CASRPSGLVNNEQFF. CDR3 nucleotides: TGCGCCAGCCGTCCGTCGGGACTAGTAAACAATGAGCAGTTCTTC.

The chain is built from TRBV6-2 or TRBV6-3 and TRBJ2-2, with D unclear. V gave up 5 bases and J gave up 10 bases, with 14 bases separating them. The CDR3 contains 13 residues. CDR1 MNHEY and CDR2 SVGEGT come from the germline V gene. The CDR3 DNA reads TGTGCCAGCAGTGTAGTAGGCGGAATGGAGCTGTTTTTT. This codes for CASSVVGGMELFF.

This clone occurred once. V usage is TRBV30 and J usage is TRBJ1-4; D is perhaps TRBD1 (5 bases). Trimming shortened V by 8 bases and J by 8 bases, and 9 bases separated the two germline ends. Germline CDR1 reads GTSNPN; CDR2 reads SVGIG (reference sequence). The CDR3 totals 10 residues. CDR3: CAGEGEKLFF. The CDR3 coding sequence is TGTGCCGGGGAGGGGGAAAAACTGTTTTTT. The complete variable domain, with remaining parts taken from reference TRBV30 and TRBJ1-4, reads SQTIHQWPATLVQPVGSPLSLECTVEGTSNPNLYWYRQAAGRGLQLLFYSVGIGQISSEVPQNLSASRPQDRQFILSSKKLLLSDSGFYLCAGEGEKLFFGSGTQLSVL.

The V gene is TRBV6-5, the J gene TRBJ2-7; 7 nucleotides line up with TRBD1. Germline CDR1 and CDR2: MNHEY and SVGAGI. This CDR3 is built from 14 residues. V gave up 5 bases and J gave up 3 bases; unmatched junction bases: 7. CDR3 sequence reads: CASSTLRGFYEQYF. Written as DNA, the CDR3 is TGTGCCAGCAGTACCCTCAGGGGGTTCTACGAGCAGTACTTC.

V usage is TRBV2 and J usage is TRBJ2-3; no firm D call. CDR3 length: 11 amino acids. The germline V and J ends were trimmed by 7 bases and 3 bases, with 5 bases remaining between them. From germline, CDR1 is SNHLY and CDR2 FYNNEI. CDR3 coding DNA: TGTGCCAGCATGTATACAGATACGCAGTATTTT. It codes for CASMYTDTQYF.

The chain carries TRBV11-2 and TRBJ1-2, with D perhaps TRBD1 (6 bases). This CDR3 region has 12 residues. Germline V gives CDR1 SGHAT, CDR2 FQNNGV. V lost 5 bases, J lost 5 bases, and 9 bases lay in between. CDR3 in amino acids: CASSPQGYGYTF. The CDR3 nucleotides read TGTGCCAGCAGCCCACAGGGATATGGCTACACCTTC.

The J gene is TRBJ2-7, the V gene TRBV6-6, with 9 bases identical to TRBD1. V was clipped by 2 bases and J by 4 bases; unmatched bases: 3. This CDR3 has 14 amino acids. CDR1 and CDR2 from the germline V gene are MNHNY and SVGAGI (reference sequence). CDR3 nucleotides: TGTGCCAGCAGTTACCCGGGACAGGGTTACGAGCAGTACTTC. Translation: CASSYPGQGYEQYF.

This chain uses TRBV7-9 with TRBJ2-2, with D tentatively TRBD2 (6 bases). Trimming removed 5 bases from V and 4 bases from J, with 8 bases in between. Germline lookup yields CDR1 SEHNR and CDR2 FQNEAQ (reference sequence). The CDR3 is 13 residues long. The CDR3 here is CASSRGITGELFF. The CDR3 region has the DNA TGTGCCAGCAGCCGCGGGATCACCGGGGAGCTGTTTTTT.

The CDR3 reads CASSGTGGEGAFF. CDR3 nucleotide sequence: TGTGCCAGTAGCGGGACAGGTGGGGAAGGAGCTTTCTTT. The V call is TRBV19, the J call TRBJ1-1; 8 positions agree with TRBD1. The CDR3 has 13 amino acids. Germline CDR1 LNHDA, CDR2 SQIVND (reference sequence). After removal of 6 bases from V and 10 bases from J, the junction contained 10 bases not matched to a gene.

The CDR3 reads CASSESGGLNEKLFF. As DNA, the CDR3 is TGTGCCAGCAGTGAAAGTGGTGGACTAAATGAAAAACTGTTTTTT. The chain carries TRBV6-1 and TRBJ1-4; D gene unclear. The length of the CDR3 is 15 residues. Germline assignment: CDR1 MNHNS and CDR2 SASEGT. The V end was cut by 2 bases, the J end by 5 bases, with 12 bases between.

This clone was detected only once. The chain carries TRBV7-8 and TRBJ1-1; 7 nucleotides match TRBD1. This CDR3 is built from 13 residues. Germline V gives CDR1 SGHVS, CDR2 FQNEAQ. Losses at the gene ends were 4 bases for V and 7 bases for J; bases not matched to a gene: 6. Here the CDR3 reads CASSSWDSHEAFF. The CDR3, as DNA: TGTGCCAGCAGCTCCTGGGACAGCCATGAAGCTTTCTTT.

The V call is TRBV5-3, the J call TRBJ1-5; 9 nucleotides agree with TRBD1. TRBV5-3 is given ORF status, its function remaining uncertain. The V segment lost 4 bases and the J segment 0 bases; nucleotides outside the gene matches: 8. The CDR3 is made up of 17 amino acids. CDR3 bases: TGTGCCAGAAGCCACCGTAGGACAGGGGATAGCAATCAGCCCCAGCATTTT. Translation: CARSHRRTGDSNQPQHF.

The chain combines TRBV28 with TRBJ1-1; 8 positions agree with TRBD1. Germline trimming cut 5 bases from V and 0 bases from J; bases unmatched to any gene: 2. The germline CDR1 and CDR2 sequences are MDHEN and SYDVKM. This CDR3 is built from 14 residues. CDR3 bases: TGTGCCAGCAGTGGACAGGGAATGAACACTGAAGCTTTCTTT. This gives the protein CASSGQGMNTEAFF.

The rearrangement links TRBV29-1 to TRBJ2-3; tentatively, D is TRBD1 (5 bases). The CDR3 length is 13 residues. The germline CDR1 and CDR2 sequences are SQVTM and ANQGSEA. The germline V and J ends were trimmed by 6 bases and 6 bases, with 16 bases remaining between them. CDR3 sequence (DNA): TGCAGCGTCCAGGGTTTACTTTCTGATACGCAGTATTTT. It codes for CSVQGLLSDTQYF.

V usage is TRBV3-1 (or the pseudogene TRBV3-2) and J usage is TRBJ2-1; no reliable D call. The germline V and J ends were trimmed by 3 bases and 9 bases, with 15 bases remaining between them. Germline V gene data show CDR1 as LGHDT and CDR2 as YNNKEL (reference sequence). This CDR3 is built from 14 residues. The CDR3 nucleotides read TGTGCCAGCAGCCATAACCCTAGTGCGGTTGAGCAGTTCTTC. As protein: CASSHNPSAVEQFF.

This chain uses TRBV10-2 with TRBJ2-7; tentative D call: TRBD2 (5 bases). Germline V gives CDR1 WSHSY, CDR2 SAAADI. V shed 7 bases and J shed 0 bases, with 13 bases lying between them. This CDR3 is built from 14 residues. The CDR3 region has the DNA TGCGCCAGCAATAAAGGTGACTACTCCTACGAGCAGTACTTC. Encoded protein: CASNKGDYSYEQYF.

The genes are TRBV5-1 and TRBJ2-5; 14 bases map to TRBD2. V shed 4 bases and J 2 bases; nucleotides not matched to a gene: 4. The CDR3 is 16 residues long. CDR1 SGHRS and CDR2 YFSETQ come from the germline V gene. The CDR3 DNA reads as TGCGCCAGCAGCACCAGACTAGCGGGGGGGCAAGAGACCCAGTACTTC. The encoded protein is CASSTRLAGGQETQYF.